This TCR beta chain appears in the sequencing data of a study of cytomegalovirus exposure and HLA in healthy donors (dated by TCRdb to between 2016 and 2019). Concerning the study at large: An earlier analysis of 550 to 700 of the donors reported approximately 300 Gb of sequence data and approximately 110 million unique TCR beta sequences from some 180 million T cells. The number of typed donors differed by locus: about 620-630 for A, B, C, DRB1 and DQB1; 500 to 550 for DQA1; 606 for DPA1; and 400 to 480 for DPB1. Class I and class II HLA loci were covered by the typing at four-digit resolution. An earlier analysis of 587 of the donors used high-throughput TCR beta sequencing to judge whether each TCR beta V gene segment behaved as functional or pseudogenic. The later analysis used no new phenotypic data to find candidate immune exposures, relying instead on TCR beta sequences and their occurrence across donors. Roughly 5 DR-DQ haplotypes were handled as single units for association and clustering, since linkage in the cohort was strong. Genome-wide SNP genotypes for about 55% of the 666 donors were used in a later genetic analysis, which treated that subset as a discovery cohort. A later analysis re-examined previously published TCR beta repertoires from 600 to 700 donors and added high-resolution HLA genotyping to investigate patterns of TCR occurrence. The study profiled the T cell repertoires of about 640 subjects by immunosequencing and related them to cytomegalovirus serostatus. Along with the approximately 650-subject first cohort, a separate validation cohort of over a hundred different subjects was used. High-throughput TCR immunosequencing, statistical association of individual TCRs with disease status, and machine learning were combined to predict cytomegalovirus infection status. Donor age, sex, ethnicity and CMV serostatus were compiled alongside the repertoire data. All discovery cohort repertoires had been generated on a single sequencing platform. The study was designed to test whether signatures of past pathogen exposure could be identified by cataloging public T cell receptors. Among the approximately 400 genotyped donors, under 90% belonged to the genetic ancestry cluster associated with self-reported Caucasian donors. On average, 235,054 unique TCR beta nucleotide sequences were sequenced per donor among fewer than 500 genotyped donors of the cohort, with 15% to 20% of those sequences being non-productive. An early release covering about 600 HLA-typed donors comprised about 290 gigabases of sequencing data and tens of millions of unique TCR sequences. Summary of the overall study and its limitations: Sequencing depth was assumed to be roughly uniform across donors in the presence/absence analyses, though that assumption may not hold. According to a later analysis, most CMV-associated TCR beta chains appeared to be HLA-restricted, and the HLA associations seemed to be driven largely by CMV exposure. Specific HLA alleles were associated with 16,951 TCR beta sequences at a false discovery rate of 0.05 in a later analysis. Most TCR sequences were observed very rarely across donors, whereas some public TCRs were present in many individuals. Only TCR beta chains were sequenced in this cohort, and the absence of alpha or paired-chain data limited detectable features. Compared with the 666-donor mean, donors in an Asian-associated ancestry cluster had fewer N-insertions in productive TCRs, according to a later genetic analysis. A later analysis reported that several top co-occurrence clusters appeared linked to parvovirus B19, influenza, CMV and Epstein-Barr virus. Because HLA typing was missing for some donors at each locus, association tests included only the typed subset. In a later genetic analysis, a missense DCLRE1C variant was associated with V-gene and J-gene trimming of TCR beta chains, and the association was replicated in an independent cohort. The study listed 150 to 200 TCR beta chains as associated with cytomegalovirus. Cytomegalovirus status was reported to be diagnosed by the classifier with high specificity and sensitivity in both the original and validation cohorts. A group of highly shared sequence variants was considered likely to be a technical artifact of the sequencing pipeline. The authors suggested that the approach could potentially be extended to other disease states and immunological phenotypes. When HLA alleles, especially DR and DQ, strongly co-occurred, attributing TCR associations to individual alleles was difficult. In a later analysis, the rate of TCR association differed among HLA loci, with DRB1 alleles having the most associated TCRs and HLA-C alleles having the fewest. In an earlier analysis of approximately 590 of the donors, most TCR beta V segments appeared in productive rearrangements about 87% or about 30% of the time, broadly matching IMGT annotations. For the cohort, immune exposure information was limited to CMV serostatus. In a later analysis, HLA-associated TCR beta chains were found to be more clonally expanded and to have lower generation probabilities than equally common non-associated chains. In vitro tests confirmed that a few of the cytomegalovirus-associated TCR beta chains recognize cytomegalovirus antigens. The 87-base-pair reads could not distinguish some IMGT-functional V segments, including TRBV6-2 and TRBV6-3, so those segments were excluded. Correlated functional status among segregating V segments might be attributable to linkage disequilibrium, but an unknown experimental factor could not be ruled out. Because counts were too low, around 17 rarely observed V segments, including chromosome 9 orphons, were left out of the earlier analysis of a few hundred of the donors. A further reported finding was that TCR beta sequences accurately predicted the HLA-A and HLA-B alleles for most subjects in the first cohort.

A distance of 11 bases separates the germline ends of V and J, which lose 2 bases and 4 bases respectively. From the cysteine through the phenylalanine, the CDR3 covers 14 amino acids. The only DNA kept is the CDR3, 42 bases in frame from the first base. The germline V gene yields KGHSH for CDR1 and LQKENI for CDR2. The library was prepared using the immunoSEQ multiplex PCR assay. For the multiplex PCR, a mixture combining 60 forward primers for TCR Vbeta segments and 13 reverse primers for TCR Jbeta segments was used. The CDR3 region of rearranged TCR beta genes was amplified from genomic DNA with a multiplex PCR assay. The amplified TCR beta libraries were sequenced on the Illumina HiSeq System as 87-base-pair reads. Per the original workflow: In a later analysis, around 80 million unique TCR beta chains were counted across the 650 to 700 repertoires, and some 10 million of these chains were shared by at least two donors. To remove PCR and sequencing errors, raw reads were error-corrected and collapsed into unique sequences using a nearest-neighbor algorithm that merged closely related sequences. V, D and J gene segments were assigned by aligning CDR3 sequences to IMGT reference sequences. For a sequence to be retained, at least a six-nucleotide match to both a V gene segment and a J gene segment was required. Rearrangements were classified as productive when the CDR3 lacked stop codons and remained in frame with V and J, and all other rearrangements were classified as non-productive. Following IMGT convention, CDR3 was defined as the stretch from the second conserved V-encoded cysteine up to the conserved J-encoded phenylalanine. Sequences without an unambiguous match to a single V gene segment were excluded from the earlier analysis of about 600 of the donors. An earlier analysis of several hundred of the donors called V segments functional above 56.7% productive rearrangements and segregating when the between-donor standard deviation exceeded 5%. A statistical classification framework was built for diagnosing cytomegalovirus status from the catalog of TCR beta chain sequences. In a later analysis, V and J genes were assigned by comparing TCR nucleotide sequences against IMGT/GENE-DB human TR gene sequences. The TCRdist pipeline was used in a later analysis to assign CDR3 sequences and most-parsimonious VDJ recombination scenarios. In a later analysis, each TCR beta chain was defined by its CDR3 amino acid sequence together with its V-gene family, and reads lacking a unique V-gene family were excluded. As a way to deal with suspected cross-contamination and a sequencing artifact, a later analysis dropped hundreds of nucleotide sequences that were highly shared and had low generation probability. In a later analysis, a clonal expansion index was calculated for each public chain from normalized within-repertoire ranks of inferred template counts. In a later analysis, generation probabilities were computed with a VDJ recombination model fitted to out-of-frame rearrangements, and the resulting probabilities were checked against IGoR. Hypergeometric tests were used in a later analysis to score TCR-TCR, TCR-HLA and TCR-CMV co-occurrence, with a repertoire-size bias correction applied to the TCR pairs. To estimate false discovery rates, a later analysis permuted the HLA or CMV assignments 20 times. In a later analysis, co-occurring TCRs were grouped using DBSCAN, and TCRdist sequence similarity was added for clustering within HLA-allele-positive subsets. For co-occurrence clustering, repertoires with fewer than 30,000 or more than 120,000 public chains were excluded, along with about five repertoires with anomalous nucleotide sharing. Here the immuneACCESS table is served through TCRdb, limited to in-frame sequences with V and J called. Missing clones are a known gap in these copies; in checked studies unresolved V genes cover under half, and the rest lacks a known reason. The DNA was the basis for D and trimming; V, J and clone size are from that table. Here the sample has some 180,000 clones; about 82% occur a single time. About 1.9% of the sample belongs to the ten largest clones.

Notes on this clone: This receptor's antigen is unknown. No base-level quality is on record; no much larger clone is a single base apart.

The cohort consisted of fewer than 700 healthy bone marrow donors. All cohort members were sampled while nominally healthy, although unrecorded immune exposures were likely present. The donor tested CMV seronegative and was one of the 352 seronegative cohort members. A peripheral blood sample was provided by each donor, and peripheral blood mononuclear cells were used for TCR beta sequencing. The Qiagen DNeasy Blood Extraction Kit was used to extract genomic DNA from the blood cell samples. The V and J genes are TRBV18 and TRBJ1-1, and possibly TRBD1, on 5 matching bases. The origin of this receptor is a woman in her 30s in good health and CMV-seronegative. Input material: PBMCs. The nucleotides read TGTGCCAGCTCACCAGCGGGGCGAAGCACTGAAGCTTTCTTT. This sequence encodes CASSPAGRSTEAFF.